A selection of T cell receptor beta chains follows, all from one sample in a study of blood T cell repertoires in COVID-19. The data were produced by immunoSEQ multiplex PCR, yet TCRdb's version contains in-frame clones alone and is incomplete. The sample carries about 210,000 clones, about 83% recorded once. The sequenced material came from peripheral blood. These receptors were obtained from a woman in her forties or fifties with acute or convalescent COVID-19. Each CDR3 is given with its conserved first and last residue. Fields, in order: CDR3 protein, CDR3 DNA, V gene, clone size, J gene, D gene, CDR3 length. The D gene is left open where the match is weak. Not all rows give a size; the values are once, few, many and, for expanded clones, a class.

CDR3 protein: CASSFGAGSTEAFF
CDR3 DNA: TGTGCCAGCAGCTTTGGGGCAGGCTCAACTGAAGCTTTCTTT
V gene: TRBV13
clone size: -
J gene: TRBJ1-1
D gene: -
CDR3 length: 14

CDR3 protein: CASSLGLTTQTKQYF
CDR3 DNA: TGTGCCAGCAGCTTAGGTTTGACAACACAAACAAAGCAGTACTTC
V gene: TRBV7-2
clone size: -
J gene: TRBJ2-7
D gene: -
CDR3 length: 15

CDR3 protein: CASSLQGQELNYEQYF
CDR3 DNA: TGCGCCAGCAGCTTGCAGGGACAGGAGTTAAACTACGAGCAGTACTTC
V gene: TRBV5-1
clone size: -
J gene: TRBJ2-7
D gene: TRBD1
CDR3 length: 16

CDR3 protein: CASSIAGGSTEAFF
CDR3 DNA: TGTGCCAGCAGTATCGCGGGAGGGAGCACTGAAGCTTTCTTT
V gene: TRBV25-1
clone size: -
J gene: TRBJ1-1
D gene: -
CDR3 length: 14

CDR3 protein: CASSLMTGAYEQYF
CDR3 DNA: TGTGCCAGCAGCCTGATGACAGGGGCCTACGAGCAGTACTTC
V gene: TRBV7-2
clone size: -
J gene: TRBJ2-7
D gene: TRBD1
CDR3 length: 14

CDR3 protein: CAIIAGENNEQFF
CDR3 DNA: TGTGCCATCATAGCGGGAGAAAACAATGAGCAGTTCTTC
V gene: TRBV10-3
clone size: -
J gene: TRBJ2-1
D gene: TRBD2
CDR3 length: 13

CDR3 protein: CASSKGEPNEKLFF
CDR3 DNA: TGCGCCAGCTCTAAGGGGGAGCCGAATGAAAAACTGTTTTTT
V gene: TRBV5-1
clone size: -
J gene: TRBJ1-4
D gene: -
CDR3 length: 14

CDR3 protein: CASSGQNNTFYEQYF
CDR3 DNA: TGTGCCAGCAGCGGACAGAATAATACATTCTACGAGCAGTACTTC
V gene: TRBV9
clone size: -
J gene: TRBJ2-7
D gene: -
CDR3 length: 15

CDR3 protein: CSARHSYEQYF
CDR3 DNA: TGCAGTGCTAGACATTCCTACGAGCAGTACTTC
V gene: TRBV20-1
clone size: few
J gene: TRBJ2-7
D gene: -
CDR3 length: 11

CDR3 protein: CASSPATSGRAWGETQYF
CDR3 DNA: TGCGCCAGCAGCCCCGCGACTAGCGGGAGGGCCTGGGGAGAGACCCAGTACTTC
V gene: TRBV5-1
clone size: -
J gene: TRBJ2-5
D gene: TRBD2
CDR3 length: 18

CDR3 protein: CASSTETGLSYNEQFF
CDR3 DNA: TGTGCCAGTAGTACCGAGACAGGACTCTCCTACAATGAGCAGTTCTTC
V gene: TRBV19
clone size: -
J gene: TRBJ2-1
D gene: -
CDR3 length: 16

CDR3 protein: CATSDSRTGGTEAFF
CDR3 DNA: TGTGCCACCAGTGATTCCCGGACAGGGGGAACTGAAGCTTTCTTT
V gene: TRBV24-1
clone size: few
J gene: TRBJ1-1
D gene: TRBD1
CDR3 length: 15

CDR3 protein: CASSLAGTGIEAFF
CDR3 DNA: TGTGCCAGCAGTTTGGCTGGGACAGGCATTGAAGCTTTCTTT
V gene: TRBV28
clone size: -
J gene: TRBJ1-1
D gene: TRBD1
CDR3 length: 14

CDR3 protein: CASSPTLGAYEQYF
CDR3 DNA: TGTGCCAGCAGCCCCACGTTAGGAGCCTACGAGCAGTACTTC
V gene: TRBV7-9
clone size: -
J gene: TRBJ2-7
D gene: -
CDR3 length: 14

CDR3 protein: CASRRLQGINTEAFF
CDR3 DNA: TGTGCCAGCAGGCGACTACAGGGTATCAACACTGAAGCTTTCTTT
V gene: TRBV14
clone size: -
J gene: TRBJ1-1
D gene: -
CDR3 length: 15

CDR3 protein: CASSPPGGDRGYTF
CDR3 DNA: TGTGCCAGCTCACCACCGGGAGGGGATCGGGGCTACACCTTC
V gene: TRBV18
clone size: once
J gene: TRBJ1-2
D gene: -
CDR3 length: 14

CDR3 protein: CASSHPDRGYSGNTIYF
CDR3 DNA: TGTGCCAGCAGCCACCCGGACAGGGGGTACTCTGGAAACACCATATATTTT
V gene: TRBV3-1/TRBV3-2
clone size: -
J gene: TRBJ1-3
D gene: TRBD1
CDR3 length: 17

CDR3 protein: CASRGTATGEQYF
CDR3 DNA: TGTGCCAGCAGAGGGACAGCAACCGGAGAGCAGTACTTC
V gene: TRBV28
clone size: -
J gene: TRBJ2-7
D gene: TRBD1
CDR3 length: 13

CDR3 protein: CASRPQTPGELFF
CDR3 DNA: TGTGCCAGCAGGCCCCAGACTCCCGGGGAGCTGTTTTTT
V gene: TRBV6-5
clone size: -
J gene: TRBJ2-2
D gene: -
CDR3 length: 13

CDR3 protein: CASSDPDREQSDGYTF
CDR3 DNA: TGCGCCAGCAGTGACCCCGACAGGGAACAATCCGATGGCTACACCTTC
V gene: TRBV10-1
clone size: few
J gene: TRBJ1-2
D gene: TRBD1
CDR3 length: 16

CDR3 protein: CASSYLAGGGEQYF
CDR3 DNA: TGTGCCAGCAGTTACTTAGCGGGAGGAGGCGAGCAGTACTTC
V gene: TRBV6-5
clone size: -
J gene: TRBJ2-7
D gene: TRBD2
CDR3 length: 14

CDR3 protein: CASSYLAGLSTDTQYF
CDR3 DNA: TGTGCCAGCAGTTACCTAGCGGGGCTAAGCACAGATACGCAGTATTTT
V gene: TRBV25-1
clone size: -
J gene: TRBJ2-3
D gene: TRBD2
CDR3 length: 16

CDR3 protein: CASSLTGTSGSGAYNEQFF
CDR3 DNA: TGTGCCAGCAGCCTTACCGGGACTAGCGGGAGTGGGGCTTACAATGAGCAGTTCTTC
V gene: TRBV4-2
clone size: -
J gene: TRBJ2-1
D gene: TRBD2
CDR3 length: 19

CDR3 protein: CASGGGGILYEQYF
CDR3 DNA: TGTGCCAGCGGCGGAGGAGGGATCCTTTACGAGCAGTACTTC
V gene: TRBV25-1
clone size: -
J gene: TRBJ2-7
D gene: -
CDR3 length: 14

CDR3 protein: CASSMGTGAPANTGELFF
CDR3 DNA: TGTGCCAGTAGTATGGGGACAGGGGCCCCCGCGAACACCGGGGAGCTGTTTTTT
V gene: TRBV19
clone size: few
J gene: TRBJ2-2
D gene: TRBD1
CDR3 length: 18

CDR3 protein: CASSLGRLGGNEQFF
CDR3 DNA: TGTGCCAGCAGCTTAGGGCGCCTCGGGGGGAATGAGCAGTTCTTC
V gene: TRBV7-2
clone size: -
J gene: TRBJ2-1
D gene: TRBD2
CDR3 length: 15

CDR3 protein: CASSFDRAHGFEAQYF
CDR3 DNA: TGTGCCAGCAGCTTTGACAGGGCCCACGGGTTTGAAGCGCAGTATTTT
V gene: TRBV5-4
clone size: -
J gene: TRBJ2-3
D gene: TRBD1
CDR3 length: 16

CDR3 protein: CASSTIYRGNTGELFF
CDR3 DNA: TGTGCCAGTAGTACAATTTACAGGGGGAACACCGGGGAGCTGTTTTTT
V gene: TRBV19
clone size: once
J gene: TRBJ2-2
D gene: TRBD1
CDR3 length: 16

CDR3 protein: CASSAFGTEVEQYF
CDR3 DNA: TGTGCCAGCAGCGCCTTTGGGACTGAGGTCGAGCAGTACTTC
V gene: TRBV9
clone size: -
J gene: TRBJ2-7
D gene: -
CDR3 length: 14

CDR3 protein: CASRSATGAYEQYF
CDR3 DNA: TGTGCCAGCAGGTCCGCGACAGGGGCCTACGAGCAGTACTTC
V gene: TRBV9
clone size: -
J gene: TRBJ2-7
D gene: TRBD1
CDR3 length: 14

CDR3 protein: CASSWGTGAFETQYF
CDR3 DNA: TGCGCCAGCAGCTGGGGGACAGGGGCGTTCGAGACCCAGTACTTC
V gene: TRBV5-1
clone size: -
J gene: TRBJ2-5
D gene: TRBD1
CDR3 length: 15

CDR3 protein: CASSRGLNEQFF
CDR3 DNA: TGTGCCAGCAGCAGGGGGCTGAATGAGCAGTTCTTC
V gene: TRBV9
clone size: few
J gene: TRBJ2-1
D gene: TRBD1
CDR3 length: 12

CDR3 protein: CATSDHGYYEQYF
CDR3 DNA: TGTGCCACCAGTGACCACGGGTATTACGAGCAGTACTTC
V gene: TRBV24-1
clone size: -
J gene: TRBJ2-7
D gene: -
CDR3 length: 13

CDR3 protein: CSVEKAVYQETQYF
CDR3 DNA: TGCAGCGTTGAGAAGGCGGTGTACCAAGAGACCCAGTACTTC
V gene: TRBV29-1
clone size: -
J gene: TRBJ2-5
D gene: -
CDR3 length: 14

CDR3 protein: CASSTTGNTIYF
CDR3 DNA: TGTGCCAGCAGTACAACTGGAAACACCATATATTTT
V gene: TRBV28
clone size: -
J gene: TRBJ1-3
D gene: -
CDR3 length: 12

CDR3 protein: CASSGSRQGGNEKLFF
CDR3 DNA: TGTGCCAGCAGTGGATCCCGACAGGGAGGAAATGAAAAACTGTTTTTT
V gene: TRBV6-1
clone size: once
J gene: TRBJ1-4
D gene: TRBD1
CDR3 length: 16

CDR3 protein: CASSADRGSEAFF
CDR3 DNA: TGTGCCAGCAGCGCGGACAGGGGCTCTGAAGCTTTCTTT
V gene: TRBV11-2
clone size: -
J gene: TRBJ1-1
D gene: TRBD1
CDR3 length: 13

CDR3 protein: CASSESMFRETQYF
CDR3 DNA: TGCGCCAGCAGTGAGTCGATGTTTAGAGAGACCCAGTACTTC
V gene: TRBV10-1
clone size: -
J gene: TRBJ2-5
D gene: -
CDR3 length: 14

CDR3 protein: CASSLKGSRTDTQYF
CDR3 DNA: TGTGCCAGCAGCTTAAAGGGGTCTCGCACAGATACGCAGTATTTT
V gene: TRBV5-6
clone size: -
J gene: TRBJ2-3
D gene: -
CDR3 length: 15

CDR3 protein: CASRGLAEKLFF
CDR3 DNA: TGTGCCTCCAGGGGGCTGGCCGAAAAACTGTTTTTT
V gene: TRBV7-9
clone size: -
J gene: TRBJ1-4
D gene: TRBD1
CDR3 length: 12

CDR3 protein: CASSQRDSPTYEQYF
CDR3 DNA: TGTGCCAGCAGCCAAAGGGACAGCCCGACCTACGAGCAGTACTTC
V gene: TRBV11-2
clone size: -
J gene: TRBJ2-7
D gene: TRBD1
CDR3 length: 15

CDR3 protein: CASSLARTSGKGETQYF
CDR3 DNA: TGCGCCAGCAGCTTGGCTCGGACTAGCGGGAAGGGGGAGACCCAGTACTTC
V gene: TRBV5-1
clone size: -
J gene: TRBJ2-5
D gene: TRBD2
CDR3 length: 17

CDR3 protein: CASSEGGDSRAYF
CDR3 DNA: TGTGCCAGCAGTGAAGGGGGGGACTCCCGGGCGTACTTC
V gene: TRBV2
clone size: few
J gene: TRBJ2-7
D gene: -
CDR3 length: 13

CDR3 protein: CASYELAGVFDEQFF
CDR3 DNA: TGTGCCTCCTACGAACTAGCGGGAGTGTTCGATGAGCAGTTCTTC
V gene: TRBV6-5
clone size: -
J gene: TRBJ2-1
D gene: TRBD2
CDR3 length: 15

CDR3 protein: CASSSRVEGINEKLFF
CDR3 DNA: TGTGCCAGCAGTTCCCGGGTGGAGGGAATTAATGAAAAACTGTTTTTT
V gene: TRBV27
clone size: -
J gene: TRBJ1-4
D gene: -
CDR3 length: 16

CDR3 protein: CASSYRTSGVSTDTQYF
CDR3 DNA: TGTGCCAGCAGTTACCGGACTAGCGGGGTGAGCACAGATACGCAGTATTTT
V gene: TRBV6-2/TRBV6-3
clone size: -
J gene: TRBJ2-3
D gene: TRBD2
CDR3 length: 17

CDR3 protein: CASSLLGPNEETQYF
CDR3 DNA: TGTGCCAGCTCACTTCTGGGGCCGAACGAAGAGACCCAGTACTTC
V gene: TRBV18
clone size: -
J gene: TRBJ2-5
D gene: -
CDR3 length: 15

CDR3 protein: CASSRRLAGGGETQYF
CDR3 DNA: TGTGCCAGCAGCCGCCGACTAGCGGGAGGGGGGGAGACCCAGTACTTC
V gene: TRBV27
clone size: -
J gene: TRBJ2-5
D gene: TRBD2
CDR3 length: 16

CDR3 protein: CASNTQGSTEAFF
CDR3 DNA: TGTGCCAGCAACACACAGGGTAGCACTGAAGCTTTCTTT
V gene: TRBV13
clone size: -
J gene: TRBJ1-1
D gene: -
CDR3 length: 13

CDR3 protein: CASSLAPGRELLSYEQYF
CDR3 DNA: TGTGCCAGCAGCTTAGCGCCGGGGCGGGAGTTGCTCTCCTACGAGCAGTACTTC
V gene: TRBV7-8
clone size: -
J gene: TRBJ2-7
D gene: TRBD2
CDR3 length: 18

CDR3 protein: CASSIDFGTVVFTGELFF
CDR3 DNA: TGTGCCAGTAGTATAGATTTTGGGACAGTGGTTTTCACCGGGGAGCTGTTTTTT
V gene: TRBV19
clone size: once
J gene: TRBJ2-2
D gene: TRBD1
CDR3 length: 18

CDR3 protein: CASRTTGRTEAFF
CDR3 DNA: TGCGCCAGCAGGACGACAGGCCGGACTGAAGCTTTCTTT
V gene: TRBV10-2
clone size: -
J gene: TRBJ1-1
D gene: -
CDR3 length: 13

CDR3 protein: CASSLSTGLRYEQYF
CDR3 DNA: TGTGCCAGCAGTTTATCGACAGGGTTGCGCTACGAGCAGTACTTC
V gene: TRBV27
clone size: -
J gene: TRBJ2-7
D gene: TRBD1
CDR3 length: 15

CDR3 protein: CASSPGPGSGNTIYF
CDR3 DNA: TGTGCCAGCTCCCCAGGGCCTGGGTCTGGAAACACCATATATTTT
V gene: TRBV18
clone size: -
J gene: TRBJ1-3
D gene: -
CDR3 length: 15

CDR3 protein: CSVVQGSGNQPQHF
CDR3 DNA: TGCAGCGTGGTACAGGGATCGGGCAATCAGCCCCAGCATTTT
V gene: TRBV29-1
clone size: -
J gene: TRBJ1-5
D gene: -
CDR3 length: 14